This T cell receptor beta chain was sequenced in a study of control samples from healthy donors and cancer patients. The CDR3 totals 15 residues. Per the germline V gene, CDR1 is KGHDR and CDR2 is SFDVKD. The J segment lost 4 bases and the V segment lost 7 bases, leaving 7 bases of the junction unmatched. Assay: immunoSEQ multiplex PCR; the TCRdb copy retains only in-frame clones and omits some. The sample contains about 140,000 clones, roughly 90% of which appear only once. In its sample, this clone was seen once. The sample comprised blood. This sequence was found in a young man in good health. The gene calls are TRBV24-1 and TRBJ2-1, with 9 bases lining up with TRBD2. The CDR3: CATRAGTSLYNEQFF. The CDR3 DNA reads as TGTGCCACCAGGGCCGGGACTAGCCTATACAATGAGCAGTTCTTC.